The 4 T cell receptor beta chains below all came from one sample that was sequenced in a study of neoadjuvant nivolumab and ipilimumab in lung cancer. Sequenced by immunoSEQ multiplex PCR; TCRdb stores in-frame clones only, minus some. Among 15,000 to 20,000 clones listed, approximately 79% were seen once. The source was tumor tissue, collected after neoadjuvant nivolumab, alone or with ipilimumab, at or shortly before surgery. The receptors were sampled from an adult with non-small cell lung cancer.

CDR3 coding DNA: TGTGCCAGCCACAGAGGGAGTCAGAATTCACCCCTCCACTTT. This gives the protein CASHRGSQNSPLHF. The chain links TRBV25-1 to TRBJ1-6; no reliable D call. Looked up from germline, CDR1 is MGHDK and CDR2 is SYGVNS. V was shortened by 8 bases and J by 7 bases, with 15 bases between the two germline ends. This CDR3 region has 14 residues.

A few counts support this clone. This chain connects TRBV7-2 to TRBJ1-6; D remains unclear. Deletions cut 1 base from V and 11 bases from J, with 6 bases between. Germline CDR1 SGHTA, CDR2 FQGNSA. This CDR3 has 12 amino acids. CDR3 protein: CASSLELPPLHF. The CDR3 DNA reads TGTGCCAGCAGCTTAGAACTTCCACCCCTCCACTTT.

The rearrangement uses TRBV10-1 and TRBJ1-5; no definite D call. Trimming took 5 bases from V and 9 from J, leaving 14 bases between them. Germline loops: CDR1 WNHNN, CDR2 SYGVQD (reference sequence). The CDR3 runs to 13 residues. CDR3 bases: TGCGCCAGCAGTCGTGAAAAAAGCGGGCCCCAGCATTTT. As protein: CASSREKSGPQHF.

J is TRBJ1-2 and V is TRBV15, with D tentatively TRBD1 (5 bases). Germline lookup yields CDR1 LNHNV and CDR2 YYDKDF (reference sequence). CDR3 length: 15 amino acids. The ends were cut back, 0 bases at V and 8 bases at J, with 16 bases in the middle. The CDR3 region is CATSRDPAGTGGYTF. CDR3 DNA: TGTGCCACCAGCAGAGATCCCGCCGGGACTGGAGGCTACACCTTC.